This TCR beta chain was identified in a study of Graves' ophthalmopathy and Graves' hyperthyroidism. Study-level points and caveats: From stable hyperthyroidism, ophthalmopathy was separated by a 13-signature model with 85% to 90% sensitivity and approximately 81% specificity.

Lactation, pregnancy, uncontrolled infections and other autoimmune diseases were all grounds for excluding patients. Serum thyroxine and TRAb, along with clinical symptoms, thyroid ultrasound and orbital computed tomography, were what diagnosis relied on. The PBMCs used were ones drawn from over 9.5 ml of fresh peripheral blood. CDR1 is SGHVS and CDR2 is FQNEAQ in the germline V gene. The V and J ends lost 5 bases and 1 base respectively, with 15 bases between them. The CDR3 extends over 16 amino acids. On this clonotype itself: Antigen specificity is unknown.

Amplification of TCR beta CDR3 regions used RNA transcripts. HTBI primers were used in a first-round RT-PCR, which preceded a second-round multiplex PCR. TCRdb re-derived calls from the multiplex PCR reads in MiXCR, one entry per CDR3 protein. The sample includes 600,000 to 650,000 distinct CDR3 sequences, around a fifth seen only once; the top ten take more than 5.5%. The chain links TRBV7-8 to TRBJ2-4; a possible D gene is TRBD2 (7 bases). The sequencing input was peripheral blood. The TCR was taken from a young woman with stable Graves' hyperthyroidism. Some clones in this sample may be carry-over from other donors' samples. In nucleotides, the CDR3 is TGTGCCAGCAGCCCAGCATGGGGGGGCGCCAAAAACATTCAGTACTTC. Translation: CASSPAWGGAKNIQYF.